Below are 31 T cell receptor beta chains sequenced from a single sample in a study of identical twins. MiXCR, applied by TCRdb to the 5' RACE reads, yields one record per CDR3 protein. Among 420,000 or so distinct CDR3 sequences listed, around 18% were seen once. Sequences were obtained from naive T cells sorted from blood. These receptors were taken from a man in his fifties in good health.

This chain uses TRBV20-1 with TRBJ1-3; possible D gene TRBD1, 6 bases. Germline V gene data show CDR1 as DFQATT and CDR2 as SNEGSKA (reference sequence). V was clipped by 5 bases and J by 0 bases, with 17 bases between them. There are 16 residues in the CDR3. CDR3 loop: CSARIVGQSSGNTIYF. The CDR3 DNA reads as TGCAGTGCTCGCATAGTCGGACAGAGCTCTGGAAACACCATATATTTT.

This clonotype was counted only a few times. The chain couples TRBV7-9 to TRBJ2-6, with 8 nucleotides matching TRBD1. CDR3 length equals 17 residues. Germline V gene sequence: CDR1 SEHNR, CDR2 FQNEAQ (reference sequence). The trim removed 2 bases at V and 2 bases at J, leaving 5 bases unmatched. As DNA, the CDR3 is TGTGCCAGCAGCTTAATAGCGACAGGGGCTGGGGCCAACGTCCTGACTTTC. Translating gives CASSLIATGAGANVLTF.

This clonotype was observed at least ten times. The rearrangement joins TRBV4-2 to TRBJ1-1; 10 nucleotides line up with TRBD1. Per germline, CDR1 LGHNA and CDR2 YNFKEQ. The CDR3 is made up of 15 amino acids. V trimming: 1 base; J trimming: 4 bases; junction bases outside the gene matches: 3. The CDR3 nucleotides are TGTGCCAGCAGCCAAGGACAGGGGGCGCGCACTGAAGCTTTCTTT. Its protein product is CASSQGQGARTEAFF.

This chain uses TRBV20-1 with TRBJ2-7, with D perhaps TRBD2 (5 bases). Germline CDR1 and CDR2: DFQATT and SNEGSKA (reference sequence). CDR3 length: 15 residues. The ends were cut back, 3 bases at V and 3 bases at J, with 18 bases in the middle. CDR3 in amino acids: CSASRLRDSLYEQYF. In nucleotides, the CDR3 is TGCAGTGCTAGTAGACTGAGGGATTCCCTCTACGAGCAGTACTTC.

The chain joins TRBV7-2 to TRBJ2-5; possible D gene TRBD1, 6 bases. Germline CDR1 is SGHTA and CDR2 is FQGNSA. The V and J ends lost 5 bases and 7 bases respectively, with 23 bases between them. This CDR3 contains 16 residues. The chain's CDR3 is CASSARRTVDRVTQYF. The CDR3 DNA follows: TGTGCCAGCAGCGCCCGAAGGACAGTTGATCGTGTGACCCAGTACTTC.

V and J are TRBV20-1 and TRBJ2-1; 10 nucleotides align to TRBD1. The V gene's germline CDR1 is DFQATT and CDR2 SNEGSKA (reference sequence). The CDR3 spans 14 residues. The J segment lost 7 bases and the V segment lost 3 bases, leaving 6 bases of the junction unmatched. CDR3 coding DNA: TGCAGTGCTAGGCCGGGACAGGGGTGGAATGAGCAGTTCTTC. It specifies CSARPGQGWNEQFF.

This CDR3 reads CASTETSGSNNEQFF. CDR3 nucleotide sequence: TGTGCCAGCACTGAGACTAGCGGGAGTAACAATGAGCAGTTCTTC. The chain is built from TRBV5-5 and TRBJ2-1, with 12 bases aligning to TRBD2. Germline trimming cut 6 bases from V and 5 bases from J; bases unmatched to any gene: 6. The germline V gene encodes CDR1 SGHKS and CDR2 YYEKEE (reference sequence). The CDR3 is 15 amino acids.

In DNA, the CDR3 is TGTGCCACCAGTGACAGGGGTAACCTTAGAGAGACCCAGTACTTC. This codes for CATSDRGNLRETQYF. The J gene is TRBJ2-5, the V gene TRBV24-1, with D perhaps TRBD1 (6 bases). The CDR3 contains 15 residues. Trimming stripped 4 bases from V and 4 bases from J, with 15 bases between. Germline CDR1 KGHDR, CDR2 SFDVKD.

The genes are TRBV12-3 or TRBV12-4 and TRBJ1-2; 7 bases agree with TRBD1. Trimming cost V 3 bases and J 0 bases; bases outside gene matches: 13. The CDR3 is 18 amino acids. The CDR3 loop is CASSFNGDRTLTNYGYTF. CDR3 nucleotide sequence: TGTGCCAGCAGTTTCAACGGGGACAGAACGTTAACTAACTATGGCTACACCTTC.

The V and J genes are TRBV5-1 and TRBJ1-1; 7 nucleotides match TRBD1. V lost 4 bases and J lost 4; bases outside the gene matches: 13. Germline CDR1 is SGHRS and CDR2 is YFSETQ. The CDR3 covers 16 residues. This CDR3 reads CASSLQEEGAFTEAFF. CDR3 sequence (DNA): TGCGCCAGCAGCCTTCAGGAAGAGGGGGCCTTCACTGAAGCTTTCTTT.

In its sample, this clonotype was seen a few times. This chain connects TRBV7-9 to TRBJ2-7, with D possibly TRBD1 on 5 matching bases. V was pared by 5 bases and J by 2 bases, with 13 bases between. The CDR3 is made up of 14 amino acids. The germline gives CDR1 SEHNR, CDR2 FQNEAQ (reference sequence). DNA for the CDR3: TGTGCCAGCAGCCGAGTGGGGCCGACCTACGAGCAGTACTTC. Amino acid sequence: CASSRVGPTYEQYF.

This clonotype showed up many times. The rearrangement uses TRBV20-1 and TRBJ1-2, with D perhaps matching TRBD1 (5 bases). Germline lookup yields CDR1 DFQATT and CDR2 SNEGSKA (reference sequence). V lost 8 bases to trimming and J lost 8 bases, with 21 bases between them. CDR3 length equals 13 residues. CDR3 sequence reads: CSSYRPSRQGYTF. The CDR3 bases are TGCAGTTCGTACAGGCCCAGCCGTCAGGGCTACACCTTC.

There are many counts of this clonotype. The rearrangement uses TRBV7-9 and TRBJ2-3; TRBD2 matches at 10 bases. The CDR3 extends over 16 amino acids. From germline, CDR1 is SEHNR and CDR2 FQNEAQ (reference sequence). V shed 1 base and J 1 base; nucleotides not matched to a gene: 2. CDR3 nucleotides: TGTGCCAGCAGCTTAGTAGCGGGAGGAGGCACAGATACGCAGTATTTT. Translated, it gives CASSLVAGGGTDTQYF.

The rearrangement links TRBV7-9 to TRBJ2-7; TRBD2 aligns across 8 bases. The CDR3 loop spans 14 amino acids. The germline V gene encodes CDR1 SEHNR and CDR2 FQNEAQ (reference sequence). V shed 3 bases and J 7 bases; nucleotides not matched to a gene: 8. CDR3 in DNA: TGTGCCAGCAGCTTCCAGCGGGAGAGGTTGGAGCAGTACTTC. Translated, it gives CASSFQRERLEQYF.

In this sample, this clonotype turned up many times. This sequence joins TRBV29-1 and TRBJ2-2, with D uncertain. The V and J ends lost 3 bases and 5 bases respectively, with 7 bases between them. The CDR3 loop spans 12 amino acids. Germline CDR1 and CDR2: SQVTM and ANQGSEA. The CDR3 nucleotides read TGCAGCGTTGATCTAGAAACCGGGGAGCTGTTTTTT. Protein: CSVDLETGELFF.

The V call is TRBV10-3, the J call TRBJ2-3; 7 bases line up with TRBD2. This CDR3 spans 13 amino acids. Germline V gives CDR1 ENHRY, CDR2 SYGVKD. Trimming at V came to 6 bases and at J to 2 bases, leaving 2 bases not matched to a gene. The CDR3 nucleotides are TGTGCCATCAGGGGACTAAACACAGATACGCAGTATTTT. Protein product: CAIRGLNTDTQYF.

The V call is TRBV4-1, the J call TRBJ1-5, with D tentatively TRBD1 (5 bases). Trimming left V 1 base short and J 7 bases short, with 14 bases between. This CDR3 spans 15 amino acids. CDR1 and CDR2 (germline): MGHRA, YSYEKL. The CDR3 spells CASSQAGRQLQPQHF. The CDR3, as DNA: TGCGCCAGCAGCCAAGCGGGAAGACAGTTACAGCCCCAGCATTTT.

At least ten counts were recorded for this clonotype. This chain's CDR3 is CAISDSSISGNTIYF. The DNA for the CDR3 is TGTGCCATCAGTGATTCGTCAATCTCTGGAAACACCATATATTTT. This chain connects TRBV10-3 to TRBJ1-3; unclear D gene. With 3 bases removed from V and 0 bases from J, the gap between germline ends came to 9 bases. Germline CDR1 ENHRY, CDR2 SYGVKD. The CDR3 runs 15 residues.

The V gene is TRBV29-1, the J gene TRBJ2-7, with 10 bases fitting TRBD1. Germline V lookup: CDR1 SQVTM, CDR2 ANQGSEA. Trimming at V came to 2 bases and at J to 3 bases, leaving 7 bases not matched to a gene. There are 15 residues in the CDR3. CDR3 coding DNA: TGCAGCGTTGAATCGGACAGGGGGGGTTTCTACGAGCAGTACTTC. It translates to CSVESDRGGFYEQYF.

This clonotype was found many times. CDR3 amino acids: CAPEGSRGPFPEQYF. The CDR3 DNA reads TGTGCTCCCGAAGGATCGCGGGGGCCCTTCCCAGAGCAGTACTTC. V gene TRBV6-2 or TRBV6-3 combines with J gene TRBJ2-7; the D gene is possibly TRBD2 (7 bases). The CDR3 is 15 residues long. Germline CDR1 and CDR2: MNHEY and SVGEGT.

Ten or more counts support this clonotype. V gene TRBV6-1 combines with J gene TRBJ2-7; 10 bases match TRBD2. The CDR3 runs 15 residues. Germline CDR1 MNHNS, CDR2 SASEGT. With V trimmed by 6 bases and J by 6 bases, 11 bases remained unmatched. The CDR3 sequence is CASSPPGLASSEQYF. DNA for the CDR3: TGTGCCAGCAGCCCCCCGGGACTAGCGAGTTCCGAGCAGTACTTC.

This clonotype appeared many times. This chain joins TRBV12-5 and TRBJ1-2; perhaps TRBD1 as D (6 bases). The CDR3 is made up of 16 amino acids. Trimming removed 1 base from V and 1 base from J, with 13 bases in between. Germline V lookup: CDR1 LGHNT, CDR2 FRNRAP. CDR3 DNA sequence: TGTGCTAGTGGTTTGGCTACAGGGACTGTTAACTATGGCTACACCTTC. As protein: CASGLATGTVNYGYTF.

For the CDR3, the DNA is TGCGCCAGTAGGACTGACCCTAATGAAAAACTGTTTTTT. Translated, it gives CASRTDPNEKLFF. The V gene is TRBV5-1, the J gene TRBJ1-4; D not certain. The CDR3 covers 13 residues. Germline CDR1 is SGHRS and CDR2 is YFSETQ. V lost 8 bases and J 3 bases, leaving 11 bases between the germline ends.

The J gene is TRBJ2-7, the V gene TRBV28, with a tentative D call TRBD1 (5 bases). This CDR3 region has 11 residues. V was shortened by 7 bases and J by 5 bases, with 9 bases between the two germline ends. Per germline, CDR1 MDHEN and CDR2 SYDVKM. CDR3 coding DNA: TGTGCCAGCACGGTGGGGCACGAGCAGTACTTC. Protein: CASTVGHEQYF.

This chain connects TRBV6-5 to TRBJ2-7, with D possibly TRBD1 on 5 matching bases. This CDR3 region has 12 residues. Germline V gives CDR1 MNHEY, CDR2 SVGAGI. Trimming removed 6 bases at V and 5 bases at J, with 11 bases between. The CDR3 here is CASRQGSHEQYF. CDR3 bases: TGTGCCAGCAGGCAGGGTTCCCACGAGCAGTACTTC.

The chain combines TRBV5-1 with TRBJ2-2, with a weak D call TRBD1 (5 bases). The CDR3 consists of 15 residues. V gave up 0 bases and J gave up 2 bases, with 8 bases separating them. The germline V gene has CDR1 SGHRS and CDR2 YFSETQ. The CDR3 DNA is TGCGCCAGCAGCTTGGACAGGCCAAACACCGGGGAGCTGTTTTTT. Translating gives CASSLDRPNTGELFF.

The chain has TRBV28 and TRBJ2-7; 10 bases line up with TRBD1. The CDR3 has 13 residues. Germline CDR1 MDHEN, CDR2 SYDVKM. The junction had 12 bases not matched to a gene; V was cut back by 6 bases and J by 13 bases. The CDR3 is CASSSLEGDRGYF. CDR3 DNA: TGTGCCAGCAGCTCTCTCGAGGGGGACAGGGGATACTTC.

This clonotype occurred many times. The chain employs TRBV11-2 and TRBJ2-1; TRBD2 aligns across 12 bases. Per the germline V gene, CDR1 is SGHAT and CDR2 is FQNNGV. CDR3 length equals 19 residues. The junction had 11 bases not matched to a gene; V was cut back by 3 bases and J by 2 bases. CDR3 region: CASSLTSGSNVPTYNEQFF. The DNA of the CDR3 is TGTGCCAGCAGCTTGACTAGCGGGAGTAACGTACCCACCTACAATGAGCAGTTCTTC.

This chain connects TRBV29-1 to TRBJ2-1; no reliable D call. The CDR3 runs to 12 residues. CDR1 SQVTM and CDR2 ANQGSEA come from the germline V gene. V lost 2 bases and J lost 4, with 6 bases in between. The CDR3 DNA reads TGCAGCGTTGAAAACAGATACAATGAGCAGTTCTTC. Its translation: CSVENRYNEQFF.

The V and J genes are TRBV20-1 and TRBJ2-7; D may be TRBD2 (6 bases). Looked up from germline, CDR1 is DFQATT and CDR2 is SNEGSKA (reference sequence). Trimming removed 8 bases at V and 5 bases at J, with 22 bases between. The length of the CDR3 is 14 residues. The CDR3, as DNA: TGCAGTTACATCGGACCGGGCGGGGCACACGAGCAGTACTTC. This gives the protein CSYIGPGGAHEQYF.

The chain carries TRBV20-1 and TRBJ2-7; 12 nucleotides match TRBD1. The CDR3 is 17 residues long. Germline V lookup: CDR1 DFQATT, CDR2 SNEGSKA (reference sequence). The ends lost 5 bases at V and 1 base at J; junction bases unmatched: 12. CDR3 sequence reads: CSALPGQGASISYEQYF. As DNA, the CDR3 is TGCAGTGCTCTACCGGGACAGGGGGCTTCGATTTCCTACGAGCAGTACTTC.